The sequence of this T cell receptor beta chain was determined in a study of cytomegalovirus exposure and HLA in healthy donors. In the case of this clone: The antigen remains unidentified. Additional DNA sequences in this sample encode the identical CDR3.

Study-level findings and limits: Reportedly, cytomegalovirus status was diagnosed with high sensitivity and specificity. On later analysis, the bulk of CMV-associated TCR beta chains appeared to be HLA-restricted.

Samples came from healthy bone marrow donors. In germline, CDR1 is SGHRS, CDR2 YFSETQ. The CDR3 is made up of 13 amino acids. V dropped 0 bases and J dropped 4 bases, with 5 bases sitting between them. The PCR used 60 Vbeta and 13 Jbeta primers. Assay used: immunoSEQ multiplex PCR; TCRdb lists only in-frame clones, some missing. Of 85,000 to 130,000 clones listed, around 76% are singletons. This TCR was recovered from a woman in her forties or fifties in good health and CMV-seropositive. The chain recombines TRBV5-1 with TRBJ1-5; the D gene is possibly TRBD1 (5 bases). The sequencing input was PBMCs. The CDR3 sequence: CASSLDRNQPQHF. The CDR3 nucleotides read TGCGCCAGCAGCTTGGACAGGAATCAGCCCCAGCATTTT.